The source of this T cell receptor beta chain is a study of T cell repertoires in cytomegalovirus infection. TCRdb redid the calling of the reads with MiXCR, one entry per CDR3 protein. Of around 530,000 distinct CDR3 sequences in the sample, approximately 17% were seen once. This clonotype was seen repeatedly, ten times or more. The antigen is unknown. This CDR3 region has 14 residues. The junction had 8 bases not matched to a gene; V was cut back by 6 bases and J by 7 bases. Per germline, CDR1 MNHNS and CDR2 SASEGT. Findings of the study overall: Carriage of CMV together with the relevant HLA was identifiable through cumulative public TCR beta family frequency. In two of eight donors, the top clonotype was HLA-C-restricted CMV-specific.

The rearrangement joins TRBV6-1 to TRBJ2-1; 8 bases line up with TRBD2. The receptor was derived from a human donor in good health (CMV status not recorded). Some clones in this sample may be carry-over from other donors' samples. Source material: CD8+ T cells from PBMCs. This CDR3 is CASSDNRGGNEQFF. In DNA, the CDR3 is TGTGCCAGCAGCGATAATCGGGGGGGGAATGAGCAGTTCTTC.